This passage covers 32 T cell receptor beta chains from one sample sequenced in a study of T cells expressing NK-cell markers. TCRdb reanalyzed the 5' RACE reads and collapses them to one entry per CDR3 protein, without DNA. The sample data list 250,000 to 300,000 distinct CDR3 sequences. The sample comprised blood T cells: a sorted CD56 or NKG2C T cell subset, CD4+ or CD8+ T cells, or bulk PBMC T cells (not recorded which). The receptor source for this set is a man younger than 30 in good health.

CDR3 loop: CASSLDGASTDTQYF. The V gene is TRBV5-6, the J gene TRBJ2-3. This CDR3 region has 15 residues. The germline gives CDR1 SGHDT, CDR2 YYEEEE.

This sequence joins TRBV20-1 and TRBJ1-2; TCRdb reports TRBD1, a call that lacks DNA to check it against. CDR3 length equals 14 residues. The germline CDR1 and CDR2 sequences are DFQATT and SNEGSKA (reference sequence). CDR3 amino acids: CSARHPDTLEGYTF.

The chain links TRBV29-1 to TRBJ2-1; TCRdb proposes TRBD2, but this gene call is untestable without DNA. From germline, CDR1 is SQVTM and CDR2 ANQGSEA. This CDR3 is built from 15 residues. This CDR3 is CSVVRAGVSYNEQFF.

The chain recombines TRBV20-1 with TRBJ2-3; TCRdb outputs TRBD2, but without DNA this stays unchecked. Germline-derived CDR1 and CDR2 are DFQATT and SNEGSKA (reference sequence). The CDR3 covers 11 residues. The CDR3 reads CSTGTTDTQYF.

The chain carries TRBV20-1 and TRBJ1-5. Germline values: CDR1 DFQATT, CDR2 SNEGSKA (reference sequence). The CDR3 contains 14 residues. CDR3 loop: CSAREAKGIQPQHF.

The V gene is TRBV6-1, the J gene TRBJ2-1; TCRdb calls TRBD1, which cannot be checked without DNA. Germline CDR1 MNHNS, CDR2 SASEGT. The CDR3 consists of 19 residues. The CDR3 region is CASSEGGVGWLTSYNEQFF.

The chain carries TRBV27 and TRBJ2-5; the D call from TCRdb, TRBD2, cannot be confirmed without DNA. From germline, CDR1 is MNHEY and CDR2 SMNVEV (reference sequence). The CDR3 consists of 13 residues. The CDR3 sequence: CATGQGRAETQYF.

The chain's CDR3 is CASSLRITYGYTF. The gene calls are TRBV12-3 or TRBV12-4 and TRBJ1-2. This CDR3 comprises 13 residues.

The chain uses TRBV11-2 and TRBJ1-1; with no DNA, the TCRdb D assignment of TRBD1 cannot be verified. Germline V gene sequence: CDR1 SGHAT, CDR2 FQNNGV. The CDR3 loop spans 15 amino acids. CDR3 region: CASSTLQGLRPEAFF.

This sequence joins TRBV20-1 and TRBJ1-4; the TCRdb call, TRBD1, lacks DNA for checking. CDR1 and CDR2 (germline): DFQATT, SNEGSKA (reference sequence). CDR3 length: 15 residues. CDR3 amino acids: CSARGAKGGIEKLFF.

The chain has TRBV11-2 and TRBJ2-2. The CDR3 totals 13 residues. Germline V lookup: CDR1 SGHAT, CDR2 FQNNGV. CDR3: CASSQTTTGELFF.

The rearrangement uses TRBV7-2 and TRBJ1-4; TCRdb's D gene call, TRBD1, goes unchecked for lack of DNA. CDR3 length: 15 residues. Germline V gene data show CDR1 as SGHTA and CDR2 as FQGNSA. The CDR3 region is CASSLGARGGEKLFF.

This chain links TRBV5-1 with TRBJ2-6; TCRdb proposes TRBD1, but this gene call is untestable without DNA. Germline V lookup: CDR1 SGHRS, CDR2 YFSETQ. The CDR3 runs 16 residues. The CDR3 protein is CASSLVSQGGANVLTF.

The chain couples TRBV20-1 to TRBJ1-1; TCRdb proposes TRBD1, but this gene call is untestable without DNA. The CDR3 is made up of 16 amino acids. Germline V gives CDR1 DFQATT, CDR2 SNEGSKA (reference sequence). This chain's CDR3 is CSAEKEGQGKATEAFF.

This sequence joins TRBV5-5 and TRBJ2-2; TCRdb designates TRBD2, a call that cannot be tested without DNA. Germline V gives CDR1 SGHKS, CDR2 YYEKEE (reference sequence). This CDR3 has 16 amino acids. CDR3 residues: CASSLGQGLNTGELFF.

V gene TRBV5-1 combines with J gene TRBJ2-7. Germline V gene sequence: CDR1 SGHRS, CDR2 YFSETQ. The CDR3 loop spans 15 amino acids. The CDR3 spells CASSLVAGSPYEQYF. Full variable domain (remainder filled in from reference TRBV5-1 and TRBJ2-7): KAGVTQTPRYLIKTRGQQVTLSCSPISGHRSVSWYQQTPGQGLQFLFEYFSETQRNKGNFPGRFSGRQFSNSRSEMNVSTLELGDSALYLCASSLVAGSPYEQYFGPGTRLTVT.

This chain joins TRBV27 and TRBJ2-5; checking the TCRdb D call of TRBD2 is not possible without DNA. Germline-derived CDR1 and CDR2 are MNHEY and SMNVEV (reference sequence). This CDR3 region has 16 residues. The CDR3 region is CASSLGLRHSEETQYF.

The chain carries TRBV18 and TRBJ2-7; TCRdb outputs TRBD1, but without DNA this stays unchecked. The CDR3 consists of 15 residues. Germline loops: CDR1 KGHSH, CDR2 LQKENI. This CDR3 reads CASSPGGQGAEEQYF.

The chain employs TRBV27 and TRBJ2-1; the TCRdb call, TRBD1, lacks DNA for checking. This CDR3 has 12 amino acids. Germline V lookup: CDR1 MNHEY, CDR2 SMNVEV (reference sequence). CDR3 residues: CASKTGAWKQFF.

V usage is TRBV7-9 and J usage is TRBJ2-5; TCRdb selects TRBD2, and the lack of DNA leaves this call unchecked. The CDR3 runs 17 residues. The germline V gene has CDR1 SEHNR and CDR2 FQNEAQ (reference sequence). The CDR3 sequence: CASSLAPSGRSQETQYF.

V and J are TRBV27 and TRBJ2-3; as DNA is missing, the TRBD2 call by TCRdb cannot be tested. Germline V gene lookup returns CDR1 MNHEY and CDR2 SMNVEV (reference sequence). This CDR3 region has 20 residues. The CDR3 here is CASSFRRLAGGPKGTDTQYF.

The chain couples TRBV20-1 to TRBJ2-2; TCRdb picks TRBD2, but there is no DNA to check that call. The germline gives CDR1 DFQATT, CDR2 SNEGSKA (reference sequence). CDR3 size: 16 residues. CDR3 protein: CSARDRLAGATGELFF.

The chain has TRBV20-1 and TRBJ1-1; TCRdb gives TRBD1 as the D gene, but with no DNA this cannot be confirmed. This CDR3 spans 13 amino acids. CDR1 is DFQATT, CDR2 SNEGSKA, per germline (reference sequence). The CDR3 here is CSARTGTADEAFF.

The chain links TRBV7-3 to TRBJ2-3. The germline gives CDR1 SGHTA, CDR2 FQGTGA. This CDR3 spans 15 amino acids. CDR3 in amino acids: CASSRLHSGTDTQYF.

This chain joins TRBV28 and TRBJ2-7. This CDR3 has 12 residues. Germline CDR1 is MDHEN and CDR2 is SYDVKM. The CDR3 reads CASSLYSLEQYF.

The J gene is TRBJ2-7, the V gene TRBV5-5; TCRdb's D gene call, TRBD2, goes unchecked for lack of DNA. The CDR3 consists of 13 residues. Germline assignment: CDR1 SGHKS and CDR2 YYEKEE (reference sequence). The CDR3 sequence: CASSSPASNEQYF.

CDR3 sequence reads: CAWTQGGSPLHF. This chain uses TRBV30 with TRBJ1-6. Germline V gives CDR1 GTSNPN, CDR2 SVGIG (reference sequence). This CDR3 contains 12 residues.

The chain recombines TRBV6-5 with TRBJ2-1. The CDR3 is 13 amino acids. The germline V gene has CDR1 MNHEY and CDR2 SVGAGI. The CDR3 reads CASSYVGVNEQFF.

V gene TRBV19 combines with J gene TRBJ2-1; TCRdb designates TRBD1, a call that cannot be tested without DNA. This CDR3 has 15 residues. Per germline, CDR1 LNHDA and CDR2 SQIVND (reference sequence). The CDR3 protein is CASSISVGQLNEQFF. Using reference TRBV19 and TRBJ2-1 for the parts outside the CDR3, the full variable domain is DGGITQSPKYLFRKEGQNVTLSCEQNLNHDAMYWYRQDPGQGLRLIYYSQIVNDFQKGDIAEGYSVSREKKESFPLTVTSAQKNPTAFYLCASSISVGQLNEQFFGPGTRLTVL.

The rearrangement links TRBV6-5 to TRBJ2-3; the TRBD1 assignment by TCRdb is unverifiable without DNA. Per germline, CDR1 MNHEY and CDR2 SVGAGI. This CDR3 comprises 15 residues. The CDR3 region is CASSYSTGVTDTQYF.

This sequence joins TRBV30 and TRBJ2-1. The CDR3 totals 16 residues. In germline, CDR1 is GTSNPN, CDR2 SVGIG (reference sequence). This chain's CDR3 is CAWSVLAGASYNEQFF.

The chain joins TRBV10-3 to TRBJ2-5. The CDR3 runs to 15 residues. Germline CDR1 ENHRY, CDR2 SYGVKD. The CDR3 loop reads CAISSSPTEEGTQYF.